This entry concerns a single TCR beta chain. This clonotype was detected a few times. Its specific antigen is unknown. Within one base of it there is no much larger clone, and no base qualities were kept. Libraries were prepared through 5' RACE. Sequencing took place on an Illumina HiSeq 2500. The second PCR ran for roughly 7 to 12 cycles and used a J-beta primer mix along with a sample-barcoded 5' primer. Each TCR beta cDNA molecule received a unique molecular identifier from a template-switch 5' adaptor carrying 12 random nucleotides. Each sample yielded at least 2.5 million CDR3-containing paired-end reads. First-strand cDNA synthesis was performed from all RNA using the Mint cDNA synthesis kit, with priming by a TRBC-specific oligonucleotide. After uracil-DNA glycosylase treatment, a first 18-cycle PCR used universal primers M1SS and BC2_uni_R on all cDNA. The authors' pipeline ran thus. Each sample was normalized by randomly selecting 1 million high-quality reads, each carrying a distinct molecular identifier. Reads sharing molecular identifiers were discarded rather than binned into consensus sequences. CDR3 identification, clonotype clustering and error correction used MiTCR with a Q25 quality threshold and the strictest error-elimination algorithm. A nonparametric unseen species model with Euler transformation was used to estimate a lower bound on total TCR beta diversity. TCRdb trimmed the raw reads at Q25, called clones with MiXCR and kept productive beta chains. Every distinct CDR3 protein forms one entry, paired with its most common genes and DNA. The V and J calls shown here were made by TCRdb, not taken from the authors' results. Counted in this sample were about 1.1 million distinct CDR3 sequences; more than 30% of them appeared once. The ten largest clones represent roughly 13% of the sample.

Donors were 35 to 40 systemically healthy Caucasian individuals from Russia aged roughly 6 to 100 years. Each donor gave ten milliliters of peripheral blood, collected into EDTA-treated Vacutainer tubes. PBMCs were isolated by Ficoll-Paque density-gradient centrifugation, with at least 6 million obtained per sample. Trizol reagent was used to extract total RNA from PBMCs, with at least 5.5 micrograms per sample. For every donor, an aliquot of PBMCs went through flow cytometry to measure the percentages of naive CD45RAhigh/CD27high T cells. This specimen comes from a study of blood T cells in healthy people across ages (dated by TCRdb to the mid-2010s). Notes on the research overall: In model experiments, template switching captured about one uniquely barcoded TCR beta cDNA molecule for every two T cells. Four age groups were formed from the donors: young (average approximately 15 years), middle-aged (around 39), aged (about 62) and long-lived (less than 85). To avoid experimental bias, donors of different ages were randomly spread across the sequencing lanes. Age-related changes in TCR beta repertoire diversity were measured in the study by deep sequencing normalized with unique cDNA molecular identifiers. Using the same blood draw, the study looked at two additional independent replicas of 1 million unique cDNA reads for two donors, one aged 18 to 29 and the other aged 80 or older.

V ends up 5 bases short and J 10 bases short, with an unmatched junction base count of 5. The CDR3 holds 12 amino acids from the cysteine to the phenylalanine. The kept DNA is CDR3 alone, 36 bases in frame from the first base. Results the study describes overall, beyond this receptor: Bulk unsorted PBMC profiling prevented conclusive comparison of naive and antigen-experienced compartments. Because the CMV infection status of the donors was unknown, age-related changes in expanded clonotypes may potentially have been confounded. As age increased, observed TCR beta diversity per million T cells dropped in a roughly linear way, and a significant reduction was already evident by age approximately 40. The long-lived group showed more naive CD4+ T cells, fewer expanded clones and increased TCR diversity than the aged group, suggesting age selection. There was a strong correlation between observed TCR beta diversity and the percentage of naive T cells measured by flow cytometry. Estimates of total diversity based on one million sequenced T cells were regarded as lower bounds and as underestimates.

The sequence links TRBV12-3 or TRBV12-4 to TRBJ1-2; 9 central nucleotides agree with TRBD1. This receptor was obtained from a man between 18 and 35 years old in good health. The sample taken for sequencing was blood. The nucleotide sequence is given as TGTGCCAGCAGTATGGACAGGGGTGACTACACCTTC. This codes for CASSMDRGDYTF.